The 28 T cell receptor beta chains below come from one sample, sequenced in a study of T-cell memory formation after mild COVID-19. TCRdb re-called the 5' RACE reads with MiXCR, one entry per CDR3 protein. The profile shows some 150,000 distinct CDR3 sequences, about a fifth of them singletons. Sequences were obtained from PBMCs or a T cell subset sorted from them (not recorded which). These receptor sequences come from an adult woman who had mild COVID-19 (a few samples of this study predate the infection). Cell type and time point are not known.

This clonotype was seen only a few times. The V call is TRBV27, the J call TRBJ2-3; TRBD2 matches at 12 bases. The V gene end was trimmed by 3 bases and the J gene end by 2 bases; junction bases not matched to a gene: 6. Germline V gives CDR1 MNHEY, CDR2 SMNVEV (reference sequence). This CDR3 is built from 17 residues. The CDR3 bases are TGTGCCAGCAGTTTCCGGCTAGCGGGAGGGTACACAGATACGCAGTATTTT. Amino acid sequence: CASSFRLAGGYTDTQYF.

Only a few counts were recorded for this clonotype. V gene TRBV19 combines with J gene TRBJ2-5; no firm D call. Germline V gene sequence: CDR1 LNHDA, CDR2 SQIVND (reference sequence). Trimming left V 5 bases short and J 1 base short, with 8 bases between. This CDR3 contains 13 residues. CDR3 in DNA: TGTGCCAGTAGTCCTGTAGTCCAAGAGACCCAGTACTTC. Translation gives CASSPVVQETQYF.

This clonotype has only a few counts. The CDR3 reads CASSLMGTASYEQYF. In DNA form, the CDR3 reads TGTGCCAGCAGCTTAATGGGGACAGCGTCCTACGAGCAGTACTTC. The chain combines TRBV7-6 with TRBJ2-7; 7 bases map to TRBD1. This CDR3 is built from 15 residues. V lost 2 bases to trimming and J lost 1 base; unmatched junction nucleotides: 5. Per the germline V gene, CDR1 is SGHVS and CDR2 is FNYEAQ.

V gene TRBV24-1 combines with J gene TRBJ2-1; D might be TRBD2 (6 bases). Between the trimmed V and J ends, which lost 4 bases and 15 bases, there was a span of 18 bases. The CDR3 consists of 13 residues. CDR1 and CDR2 (germline): KGHDR, SFDVKD. The CDR3 spells CATSDSGSLGRFF. The CDR3 region has the DNA TGTGCCACCAGTGACTCAGGGTCCCTCGGGAGGTTCTTC.

This clonotype has more than one count but fewer than ten. The rearrangement links TRBV29-1 to TRBJ1-2, with 8 bases lining up with TRBD1. The junction had 5 bases not matched to a gene; V was cut back by 4 bases and J by 7 bases. There are 12 residues in the CDR3. Germline V gives CDR1 SQVTM, CDR2 ANQGSEA. The CDR3 spells CSVVRGQGGYTF. The CDR3 DNA sequence: TGCAGCGTTGTCAGGGGGCAAGGTGGCTACACCTTC.

The chain combines TRBV19 with TRBJ2-7; D not resolved. Trimming removed 3 bases at V and 5 bases at J, with 14 bases between. The germline CDR1 and CDR2 sequences are LNHDA and SQIVND (reference sequence). The CDR3 covers 14 residues. CDR3 residues: CASSIFSSSDEQYF. The DNA for the CDR3 is TGTGCCAGTAGTATTTTTAGCTCTTCGGACGAGCAGTACTTC.

The genes are TRBV18 and TRBJ2-3; 8 bases are shared with TRBD2. Germline loops: CDR1 KGHSH, CDR2 LQKENI. The CDR3 spans 14 residues. With 3 bases clipped from V and 8 bases from J, the junction kept 7 bases outside the gene matches. The CDR3 DNA sequence: TGTGCCAGCTCACCCGGGACTAGTGAGGGTACGCAGTATTTT. Protein: CASSPGTSEGTQYF.

The chain recombines TRBV27 with TRBJ1-1; TRBD1 might be the D (5 bases). CDR1 is MNHEY, CDR2 SMNVEV, per germline (reference sequence). This CDR3 spans 14 amino acids. V shed 7 bases and J shed 1 base, with 13 bases lying between them. The CDR3 is CASKKGPANTEAFF. DNA of the CDR3: TGTGCCAGCAAAAAGGGACCGGCGAACACTGAAGCTTTCTTT.

This clonotype showed up many times. The rearrangement links TRBV12-3 or TRBV12-4 to TRBJ2-2; D possibly uses TRBD1 or TRBD2 (5 bases each). CDR3 length equals 16 residues. The V end lost 6 bases, the J end lost 1 base, and 15 bases lay between the germline ends. Here the CDR3 DNA reads TGTGCCAGCAGCCGGGACCGGCGCGGGAACACCGGGGAGCTGTTTTTT. This gives the protein CASSRDRRGNTGELFF.

This clonotype was observed a handful of times. The V call is TRBV27, the J call TRBJ2-1; D is unresolved. CDR1 is MNHEY, CDR2 SMNVEV, per germline (reference sequence). V lost 5 bases to trimming and J lost 7 bases, with 15 bases between them. CDR3 length: 14 amino acids. In nucleotides, the CDR3 is TGTGCCAGCAGTACGCAATCGGCCCGTAATGAGCAGTTCTTC. Amino acids: CASSTQSARNEQFF.

This rearrangement joins TRBV6-5 to TRBJ2-1; no definite D call. Between the trimmed V and J ends, which lost 5 bases and 0 bases, there was a span of 11 bases. The CDR3 spans 15 residues. Germline V CDR1 and CDR2: MNHEY, SVGAGI. For the CDR3, the DNA is TGTGCCAGCAGTCGTACCCTTAGCTCCTACAATGAGCAGTTCTTC. Amino acid sequence: CASSRTLSSYNEQFF.

The V call is TRBV20-1, the J call TRBJ2-7; TRBD1 matches 9 bases. CDR1 and CDR2 (germline): DFQATT, SNEGSKA (reference sequence). V was clipped by 1 base and J by 1 base; unmatched bases: 8. The CDR3 loop spans 16 amino acids. CDR3 residues: CSARGTDRGFSYEQYF. The CDR3 nucleotides read TGCAGTGCTAGAGGAACGGACAGGGGTTTTTCCTACGAGCAGTACTTC.

This chain uses TRBV2 with TRBJ2-5; no clear D. Trimming cost V 4 bases and J 2 bases, with 11 bases left between them. This CDR3 region has 14 residues. CDR1 SNHLY and CDR2 FYNNEI come from the germline V gene. The CDR3 sequence: CASSVRQVQETQYF. CDR3 nucleotides: TGTGCCAGCAGTGTGAGACAAGTACAAGAGACCCAGTACTTC.

This clonotype was counted between two and nine times. The chain carries TRBV4-3 and TRBJ2-2, with 11 bases aligning to TRBD2. V lost 4 bases and J lost 5; bases outside the gene matches: 6. Germline V gives CDR1 LGHNA, CDR2 YSLEER. This CDR3 is 16 amino acids long. In DNA, the CDR3 is TGCGCCAGCAGCCTCAAAGTAGCGGGAGGGACCGGGGAGCTGTTTTTT. This sequence encodes CASSLKVAGGTGELFF.

This clonotype was seen a handful of times. The chain recombines TRBV5-1 with TRBJ2-6; 7 positions agree with TRBD1. There are 15 residues in the CDR3. Germline lookup yields CDR1 SGHRS and CDR2 YFSETQ. V shed 0 bases and J 3 bases; nucleotides not matched to a gene: 0. CDR3 coding DNA: TGCGCCAGCAGCTTGGGACAGGGTGGGGCCAACGTCCTGACTTTC. Its protein is CASSLGQGGANVLTF.

The chain links TRBV4-2 to TRBJ1-4, with unresolved D. The CDR3 has 15 residues. With 4 bases removed from V and 8 bases from J, the gap between germline ends came to 17 bases. Germline V gives CDR1 LGHNA, CDR2 YNFKEQ. The CDR3 here is CASSPVVAGWEKLFF. The CDR3 region has the DNA TGTGCCAGCAGCCCCGTCGTGGCAGGATGGGAAAAACTGTTTTTT.

This chain joins TRBV7-9 and TRBJ1-2, with unresolved D. This CDR3 contains 13 residues. Per germline, CDR1 SEHNR and CDR2 FQNEAQ (reference sequence). The V end was cut by 3 bases, the J end by 8 bases, with 13 bases between. The CDR3 loop is CASSFGGMLGYTF. The CDR3 DNA reads TGTGCCAGCAGCTTCGGAGGAATGCTCGGCTACACCTTC.

This clonotype was counted only a few times. This chain connects TRBV20-1 to TRBJ1-2; D is unresolved. The CDR3 is 12 amino acids. V lost 1 base and J 10 bases, leaving 13 bases between the germline ends. Per the germline V gene, CDR1 is DFQATT and CDR2 is SNEGSKA (reference sequence). CDR3 bases: TGCAGTGCTAGAGTAGCCGGAGAATCCTACACCTTC. Encoded protein: CSARVAGESYTF.

This clonotype was seen only a few times. The gene calls are TRBV5-1 and TRBJ1-5; 8 positions agree with TRBD1. This CDR3 spans 18 amino acids. CDR1 SGHRS and CDR2 YFSETQ come from the germline V gene. V trimming: 4 bases; J trimming: 2 bases; junction bases outside the gene matches: 14. The CDR3 DNA reads TGCGCCAGCAGCCTCGCCCCACAGGGGACAGGTGGCAATCAGCCCCAGCATTTT. This gives the protein CASSLAPQGTGGNQPQHF.

In this sample, this clonotype turned up a few times. V gene TRBV6-1 combines with J gene TRBJ1-2; TRBD1 matches at 12 bases. There are 16 residues in the CDR3. CDR1 is MNHNS, CDR2 SASEGT, per germline. V gave up 6 bases and J gave up 2 bases; unmatched junction bases: 7. CDR3 DNA sequence: TGTGCCAGCAGGCCGGGACAGGGGGCGGCGAACTATGGCTACACCTTC. It translates to CASRPGQGAANYGYTF.

This clonotype was picked up a small number of times. The chain's CDR3 is CASSYSDPRQGATQYF. The CDR3 DNA sequence: TGTGCCAGCAGTTACTCGGATCCCCGACAGGGAGCTACGCAGTATTTT. The rearrangement uses TRBV6-5 and TRBJ2-3; TRBD1 matches 7 bases. Looked up from germline, CDR1 is MNHEY and CDR2 is SVGAGI. This CDR3 has 16 residues. V dropped 0 bases and J dropped 8; count of bases not matched to a gene: 11.

The genes are TRBV6-1 and TRBJ1-1; 7 bases match TRBD1. The CDR3 has 13 amino acids. Germline values: CDR1 MNHNS, CDR2 SASEGT. V lost 5 bases and J lost 4; bases outside the gene matches: 4. The DNA of the CDR3 is TGTGCCAGCAGTAACAGGGGTTCCACTGAAGCTTTCTTT. It specifies CASSNRGSTEAFF.

This clonotype was detected many times. V usage is TRBV25-1 and J usage is TRBJ2-4, with D uncertain. The germline V gene encodes CDR1 MGHDK and CDR2 SYGVNS. The CDR3 contains 11 residues. V shed 8 bases and J shed 8 bases, with 10 bases lying between them. The CDR3 DNA reads TGTGCCAGCTGTAGCTTAGACATTCAGTACTTC. Amino acid sequence: CASCSLDIQYF.

This clonotype was counted a few times. The chain uses TRBV24-1 and TRBJ2-5; a weak D match, TRBD2 (5 bases). Trimming shortened V by 4 bases and J by 9 bases, and 11 bases separated the two germline ends. This CDR3 comprises 12 residues. Germline lookup yields CDR1 KGHDR and CDR2 SFDVKD. DNA of the CDR3: TGTGCCACCAGTGACTCGCGCGGGCCCCAGTACTTC. Protein sequence: CATSDSRGPQYF.

The CDR3 loop is CASSQEGMGELYGYTF. The CDR3 bases are TGTGCCAGCAGCCAAGAGGGTATGGGAGAACTATATGGCTACACCTTC. This chain connects TRBV3-1 to TRBJ1-2; no definite D call. This CDR3 spans 16 amino acids. Trimming removed 0 bases at V and 5 bases at J, with 16 bases between. Germline CDR1 is LGHDT and CDR2 is YNNKEL (reference sequence).

This clonotype was found a few times. The chain joins TRBV24-1 to TRBJ2-1, with 9 bases lining up with TRBD2. CDR1 is KGHDR and CDR2 is SFDVKD in the germline V gene. CDR3 length: 17 residues. With 2 bases clipped from V and 1 base from J, the junction kept 5 bases outside the gene matches. CDR3: CATSDSSGRTSYNEQFF. As DNA, the CDR3 is TGTGCCACCAGTGATTCCAGCGGGAGGACTTCCTACAATGAGCAGTTCTTC.

As DNA, the CDR3 is TGTGCCAGCAGACCCCTAGCCAACAGTAACACCGGGGAGCTGTTTTTT. This sequence encodes CASRPLANSNTGELFF. The chain carries TRBV7-8 and TRBJ2-2; tentatively, D is TRBD2 (5 bases). The CDR3 sequence is 16 residues long. V lost 6 bases, J lost 2 bases, and 16 bases lay in between. Germline CDR1 reads SGHVS; CDR2 reads FQNEAQ.

In this sample, this clonotype turned up a few times. The chain recombines TRBV4-2 with TRBJ2-7; TRBD2 aligns across 8 bases. The CDR3 runs to 16 residues. J lost 3 bases, V lost 5 bases, and 12 bases had no gene match. CDR1 and CDR2 from the germline V gene are LGHNA and YNFKEQ. This CDR3 reads CASSAQVAGGFYEQYF. CDR3 coding DNA: TGTGCCAGCAGCGCCCAGGTGGCGGGAGGCTTCTACGAGCAGTACTTC.